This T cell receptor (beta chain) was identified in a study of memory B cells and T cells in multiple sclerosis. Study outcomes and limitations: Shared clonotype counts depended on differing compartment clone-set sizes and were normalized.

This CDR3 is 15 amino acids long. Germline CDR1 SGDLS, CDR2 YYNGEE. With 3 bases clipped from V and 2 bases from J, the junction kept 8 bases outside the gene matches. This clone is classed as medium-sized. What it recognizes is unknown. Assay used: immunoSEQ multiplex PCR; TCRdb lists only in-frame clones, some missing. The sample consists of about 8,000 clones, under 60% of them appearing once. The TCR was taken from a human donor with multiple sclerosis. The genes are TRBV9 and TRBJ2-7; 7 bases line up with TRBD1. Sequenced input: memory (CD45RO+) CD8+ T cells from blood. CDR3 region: CASSAEGQPAYEQYF. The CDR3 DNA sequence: TGTGCCAGCAGCGCAGAGGGACAGCCAGCCTACGAGCAGTACTTC.